These T cell receptor beta chains were read from a single sample in a study of CD8 T cells in ankylosing spondylitis. TCRdb recomputed calls from the 5' RACE reads with MiXCR, one row per CDR3 protein. The table lists approximately 400,000 distinct CDR3 sequences, 17% of them singletons, with 1% in the top ten. Sequencing input: blood, either unsorted or a sorted T cell fraction (not recorded which). The receptors originated from a male donor with ankylosing spondylitis. The CDR3 runs from the conserved cysteine through the conserved F or W. A D gene is named only where the DNA matches it firmly. Some rows mark clone size as missing; the rest say once, few, many or name a class of expanded clone.

clone_size: many
d_call: .
j_call: TRBJ1-1
v_call: TRBV5-1
cdr3_nt: TGCGCCAGCAGCCAATACGGCACTGAAGCTTTCTTT
cdr3_aa: CASSQYGTEAFF

clone_size: few
d_call: .
j_call: TRBJ1-4
v_call: TRBV2
cdr3_nt: TGTGCCAGCAGTCAATTAAATGAAAAACTGTTTTTT
cdr3_aa: CASSQLNEKLFF

clone_size: .
d_call: .
j_call: TRBJ2-1
v_call: TRBV6-1
cdr3_nt: TGTGCCAGCAGCGCCGCCCGGCACAATGAGCAGTTCTTC
cdr3_aa: CASSAARHNEQFF

clone_size: many
d_call: .
j_call: TRBJ1-1
v_call: TRBV18
cdr3_nt: TGTGCCAGCTCATACAGGGAAGGCACTGAAGCTTTCTTT
cdr3_aa: CASSYREGTEAFF

clone_size: few
d_call: .
j_call: TRBJ2-7
v_call: TRBV3-1
cdr3_nt: TGTGCCAGCAGCCAGGTTTTGGGAGGCGAGCAGTACTTC
cdr3_aa: CASSQVLGGEQYF

clone_size: few
d_call: TRBD1
j_call: TRBJ2-5
v_call: TRBV24-1
cdr3_nt: TGTGCCACCAGTGACGCCGGGACAGGGGCAGAGACCCAGTACTTC
cdr3_aa: CATSDAGTGAETQYF

clone_size: few
d_call: TRBD2
j_call: TRBJ2-3
v_call: TRBV29-1
cdr3_nt: TGCAGCGTTTTCACACGACTAGCGGGAGGATATACGCAGTATTTT
cdr3_aa: CSVFTRLAGGYTQYF

clone_size: .
d_call: .
j_call: TRBJ1-1
v_call: TRBV20-1
cdr3_nt: TGCAGTGCTAGATGGGGCCAGAAGAACACTGAAGCTTTCTTT
cdr3_aa: CSARWGQKNTEAFF

clone_size: .
d_call: .
j_call: TRBJ1-4
v_call: TRBV11-1
cdr3_nt: TGTGCCAGCAGCTATGGGCGTTTGGGTGCAACTAATGAAAAACTGTTTTTT
cdr3_aa: CASSYGRLGATNEKLFF

clone_size: .
d_call: .
j_call: TRBJ2-2
v_call: TRBV10-3
cdr3_nt: TGTGCCATCAGCCAGCAGGGGACCTACACCGGGGAGCTGTTTTTT
cdr3_aa: CAISQQGTYTGELFF

clone_size: few
d_call: TRBD2
j_call: TRBJ2-7
v_call: TRBV15
cdr3_nt: TGTGCCACCAGCAGAGCTTCCGGGACTAGCGGGACCCACTACGAGCAGTACTTC
cdr3_aa: CATSRASGTSGTHYEQYF

clone_size: .
d_call: .
j_call: TRBJ1-5
v_call: TRBV12-3/TRBV12-4
cdr3_nt: TGTGCCAGCAGATCTGCGGGGGTCGAGCAGCCCCAGCATTTT
cdr3_aa: CASRSAGVEQPQHF

clone_size: many
d_call: .
j_call: TRBJ1-2
v_call: TRBV29-1
cdr3_nt: TGCAGCGCTGCGCGGGGTGACTATGGCTACACCTTC
cdr3_aa: CSAARGDYGYTF

clone_size: many
d_call: .
j_call: TRBJ1-1
v_call: TRBV20-1
cdr3_nt: TGCAGTGCTAGCGGCCCAGGGAAGAACACTGAAGCTTTCTTT
cdr3_aa: CSASGPGKNTEAFF

clone_size: .
d_call: TRBD1
j_call: TRBJ1-5
v_call: TRBV5-6
cdr3_nt: TGTGCCAGCAGCCGAACGGGACAGGCCCATCAGCCCCAGCATTTT
cdr3_aa: CASSRTGQAHQPQHF

clone_size: few
d_call: TRBD1
j_call: TRBJ1-5
v_call: TRBV9
cdr3_nt: TGTGCCAGCAGCGTGATGCAGGGGGCACGGAATCAGCCCCAGCATTTT
cdr3_aa: CASSVMQGARNQPQHF

clone_size: few
d_call: .
j_call: TRBJ2-5
v_call: TRBV20-1
cdr3_nt: TGCAGTGCTATCCCTGGAGGGGCTGGCGGAGAGACCCAGTACTTC
cdr3_aa: CSAIPGGAGGETQYF

clone_size: .
d_call: .
j_call: TRBJ1-4
v_call: TRBV7-6
cdr3_nt: TGTGCCAGCAGCTTCCGACGGGGGAGTGCTAATGAAAAACTGTTTTTT
cdr3_aa: CASSFRRGSANEKLFF

clone_size: .
d_call: TRBD2
j_call: TRBJ2-2
v_call: TRBV15
cdr3_nt: TGTGCCACCAGCAGACTAGCGGGAGGGAGGAATACAAAGACCGGGGAGCTGTTTTTT
cdr3_aa: CATSRLAGGRNTKTGELFF

clone_size: .
d_call: .
j_call: TRBJ2-5
v_call: TRBV11-3
cdr3_nt: TGTGCCAGCAGCTCATGGAGGGGAAAGACCCAGTACTTC
cdr3_aa: CASSSWRGKTQYF

clone_size: few
d_call: .
j_call: TRBJ2-4
v_call: TRBV6-4
cdr3_nt: TGTGCCAGCGGACCCCTGGTAGGGTACTTC
cdr3_aa: CASGPLVGYF

clone_size: few
d_call: TRBD1
j_call: TRBJ1-5
v_call: TRBV20-1
cdr3_nt: TGCAGTGCTACCCGGACAGGTAGGGAGCATCAGCCCCAGCATTTT
cdr3_aa: CSATRTGREHQPQHF

clone_size: few
d_call: .
j_call: TRBJ1-4
v_call: TRBV7-2
cdr3_nt: TGTGCCAGCAGGCCTACAACCGGGACATTGGGGGAAAAACTGTTTTTT
cdr3_aa: CASRPTTGTLGEKLFF

clone_size: few
d_call: .
j_call: TRBJ1-3
v_call: TRBV9
cdr3_nt: TGTGCCAGCAGCGTGCAGGGGCTGGGTGGAAACACCATATATTTT
cdr3_aa: CASSVQGLGGNTIYF

clone_size: few
d_call: .
j_call: TRBJ2-1
v_call: TRBV18
cdr3_nt: TGTGCCAGCTCACCCAGCGGGCTTTACAATGAGCAGTTCTTC
cdr3_aa: CASSPSGLYNEQFF

clone_size: few
d_call: .
j_call: TRBJ1-5
v_call: TRBV28
cdr3_nt: TGTGCCAGCAGTCCCAGCGGGGGCCCCAATCAGCCCCAGCATTTT
cdr3_aa: CASSPSGGPNQPQHF

clone_size: .
d_call: .
j_call: TRBJ2-7
v_call: TRBV7-2
cdr3_nt: TGTGCCAGCAGCTTAGATAGTTCAGTAGTCTACGAGCAGTACTTC
cdr3_aa: CASSLDSSVVYEQYF

clone_size: few
d_call: .
j_call: TRBJ2-4
v_call: TRBV4-3
cdr3_nt: TGCGCCAGCAGTGAAGGCGTTACCAAAAACATTCAGTACTTC
cdr3_aa: CASSEGVTKNIQYF

clone_size: many
d_call: .
j_call: TRBJ1-2
v_call: TRBV4-2
cdr3_nt: TGTGCCAGCAGCCAAGATGGGGCAGACTATGGCTACACCTTC
cdr3_aa: CASSQDGADYGYTF

clone_size: many
d_call: .
j_call: TRBJ2-7
v_call: TRBV9
cdr3_nt: TGTGCCAGCAGCGTAGCCAGCGTGGACTACGAGCAGTACTTC
cdr3_aa: CASSVASVDYEQYF

clone_size: .
d_call: TRBD1
j_call: TRBJ2-1
v_call: TRBV7-7
cdr3_nt: TGTGCCAGCAGCTCCAAAATCGACAGGGGGTCGATAGATGAGCAGTTCTTC
cdr3_aa: CASSSKIDRGSIDEQFF

clone_size: .
d_call: .
j_call: TRBJ1-3
v_call: TRBV20-1
cdr3_nt: TGCAGTGCTAATATCCGGAGGATAGCTGGAAACACCATATATTTT
cdr3_aa: CSANIRRIAGNTIYF

clone_size: many
d_call: .
j_call: TRBJ2-2
v_call: TRBV5-1
cdr3_nt: TGCGCCAGCAGCTTGATGGACCAAGACACGGGTGCGGAGCTGTTTTTT
cdr3_aa: CASSLMDQDTGAELFF

clone_size: .
d_call: TRBD1
j_call: TRBJ1-2
v_call: TRBV20-1
cdr3_nt: TGCAGTGTAGGACAGGGAGGCGGCTACACCTTC
cdr3_aa: CSVGQGGGYTF

clone_size: few
d_call: TRBD1
j_call: TRBJ2-5
v_call: TRBV18
cdr3_nt: TGTGCCAGCTCACCACGTCACAGGGGCGAGACCCAGTACTTC
cdr3_aa: CASSPRHRGETQYF

clone_size: .
d_call: .
j_call: TRBJ1-6
v_call: TRBV9
cdr3_nt: TGTGCCAGCAGCCTCATCGGCGTGGGGCCCCTCCACTTT
cdr3_aa: CASSLIGVGPLHF

clone_size: .
d_call: .
j_call: TRBJ2-5
v_call: TRBV2
cdr3_nt: TGTGCCAGCAGTGGACGGGCCCAAGAGACCCAGTACTTC
cdr3_aa: CASSGRAQETQYF

clone_size: .
d_call: .
j_call: TRBJ2-1
v_call: TRBV12-3/TRBV12-4
cdr3_nt: TGTGCCAGCAGTTTTGCGACATTCGGTGAGCAGTTCTTC
cdr3_aa: CASSFATFGEQFF

clone_size: few
d_call: TRBD2
j_call: TRBJ2-5
v_call: TRBV7-9
cdr3_nt: TGTGCCAGCGGGTCTAGCGGGGGCCAAGAGACCCAGTACTTC
cdr3_aa: CASGSSGGQETQYF

clone_size: .
d_call: TRBD1
j_call: TRBJ2-5
v_call: TRBV9
cdr3_nt: TGTGCCAGCGGACAGGGTCGGGAGACCCAGTACTTC
cdr3_aa: CASGQGRETQYF

clone_size: many
d_call: .
j_call: TRBJ1-4
v_call: TRBV20-1
cdr3_nt: TGCAGTGCTAGAGATCGGCAGGGCTGGGAAAAACTGTTTTTT
cdr3_aa: CSARDRQGWEKLFF

clone_size: .
d_call: .
j_call: TRBJ1-1
v_call: TRBV29-1
cdr3_nt: TGCAGCGTTGTAGGGGTCAGACAAGAAATGAGCACTGAAGCTTTCTTT
cdr3_aa: CSVVGVRQEMSTEAFF

clone_size: .
d_call: TRBD2
j_call: TRBJ2-1
v_call: TRBV30
cdr3_nt: TGTGCCTGGGGGGGGGACCACTACAATGAGCAGTTCTTC
cdr3_aa: CAWGGDHYNEQFF

clone_size: few
d_call: TRBD2
j_call: TRBJ2-2
v_call: TRBV6-5
cdr3_nt: TGTGCCAGCAGTTACTCAGGACTAGCGGGAGTCCCAATCACCGGGGAGCTGTTTTTT
cdr3_aa: CASSYSGLAGVPITGELFF

clone_size: few
d_call: .
j_call: TRBJ2-3
v_call: TRBV18
cdr3_nt: TGTGCCAGCTCCTTAACAGGGTCGGCAGATACGCAGTATTTT
cdr3_aa: CASSLTGSADTQYF

clone_size: .
d_call: .
j_call: TRBJ2-3
v_call: TRBV7-2
cdr3_nt: TGTGCCAGCAGCTGGTGGGGGAACACAGATACGCAGTATTTT
cdr3_aa: CASSWWGNTDTQYF

clone_size: .
d_call: .
j_call: TRBJ1-3
v_call: TRBV6-5
cdr3_nt: TGTGCCAGCAGTTACTCCCCGATAGGGATTGGAAACACCATATATTTT
cdr3_aa: CASSYSPIGIGNTIYF

clone_size: many
d_call: TRBD1
j_call: TRBJ1-2
v_call: TRBV10-3
cdr3_nt: TGTGCCATCAGTGGACAGGGAGATTATGGCTACACCTTC
cdr3_aa: CAISGQGDYGYTF

clone_size: .
d_call: .
j_call: TRBJ2-3
v_call: TRBV18
cdr3_nt: TGTGCCAGCTCACGAGGCGGGACTAGCACAGATACGCAGTATTTT
cdr3_aa: CASSRGGTSTDTQYF

clone_size: .
d_call: .
j_call: TRBJ1-1
v_call: TRBV27
cdr3_nt: TGTGCCAGCTGGGGAGGGGGGAAAGGTACGTACACTGAAGCTTTCTTT
cdr3_aa: CASWGGGKGTYTEAFF